The following is a T cell receptor beta chain sequence with its context. The antigen remains undetermined. The data belong to a study of glioma-infiltrating T cells. Study-wide results and caveats: CDR3 overlap between tissue and blood was very small.

Using RNA template, CDR3s of TCR alpha and beta were amplified with iRepertoire arm-PCR. Input was roughly 95-400 ng of tissue mRNA or PBMC total RNA. In TCRdb, the multiplex PCR reads were re-called with MiXCR into one record per CDR3 protein. The table lists roughly 130,000 distinct CDR3 sequences, about 22% of them singletons. The sequence derives from a human donor with low-grade glioma or glioblastoma, undergoing nonglioma brain surgery, or in good health (not recorded which). The specimen sequenced was glioma tissue, nonneoplastic brain tissue, or PBMCs (not recorded which).

The chain's CDR3 is CASSRRTFQNTEAFF. The CDR3 DNA reads TGTGCCAGCAGTAGACGGACCTTTCAGAACACTGAAGCTTTCTTT. The chain links TRBV25-1 to TRBJ1-1; D is ambiguous. The CDR3 has 15 residues. The V end was cut by 5 bases, the J end by 1 base, with 14 bases between. Germline V gene sequence: CDR1 MGHDK, CDR2 SYGVNS.